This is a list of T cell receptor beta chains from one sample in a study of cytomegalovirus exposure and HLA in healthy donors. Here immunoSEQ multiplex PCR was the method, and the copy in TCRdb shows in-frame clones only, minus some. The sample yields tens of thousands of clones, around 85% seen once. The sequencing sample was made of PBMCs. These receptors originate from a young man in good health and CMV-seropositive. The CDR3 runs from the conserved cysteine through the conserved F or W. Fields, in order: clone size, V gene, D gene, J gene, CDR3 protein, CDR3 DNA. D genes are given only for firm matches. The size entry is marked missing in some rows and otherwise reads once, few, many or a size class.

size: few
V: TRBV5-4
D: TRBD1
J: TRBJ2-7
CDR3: CASSWGQGPYEQYF
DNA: TGTGCCAGCAGCTGGGGACAGGGGCCCTACGAGCAGTACTTC

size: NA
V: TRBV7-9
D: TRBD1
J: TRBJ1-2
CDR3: CASSWTGGEVNYGYTF
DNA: TGTGCCAGCAGCTGGACAGGGGGAGAGGTTAACTATGGCTACACCTTC

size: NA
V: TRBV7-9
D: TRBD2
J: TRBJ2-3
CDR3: CASSIAGGPVSTDTQYF
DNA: TGTGCCAGCAGTATAGCGGGAGGGCCGGTGAGCACAGATACGCAGTATTTT

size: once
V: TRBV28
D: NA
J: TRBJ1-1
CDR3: CATTDGGLNTEAFF
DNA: TGTGCCACCACTGATGGAGGATTGAACACTGAAGCTTTCTTT

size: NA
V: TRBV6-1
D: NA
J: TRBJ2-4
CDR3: CASTSSAGWSVQYF
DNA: TGTGCCAGCACCAGTAGCGCGGGATGGAGCGTTCAGTACTTC

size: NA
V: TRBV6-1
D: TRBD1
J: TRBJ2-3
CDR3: CASSDGTGDIDTQYF
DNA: TGTGCCAGCAGTGATGGGACAGGGGATATAGATACGCAGTATTTT

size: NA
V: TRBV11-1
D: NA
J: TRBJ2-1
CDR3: CASSATGIEQFF
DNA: TGTGCCAGCAGCGCGACAGGCATTGAGCAGTTCTTC

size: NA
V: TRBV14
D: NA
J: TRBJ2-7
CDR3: CASSHTFRGFYEQYF
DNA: TGTGCCAGCAGCCACACTTTCAGGGGCTTCTACGAGCAGTACTTC

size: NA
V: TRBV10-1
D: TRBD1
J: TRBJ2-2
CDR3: CASSRTGGPGELFF
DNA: TGCGCCAGCAGCCGGACAGGGGGCCCCGGGGAGCTGTTTTTT

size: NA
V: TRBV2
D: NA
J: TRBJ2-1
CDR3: CASSDFYEQFF
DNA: TGTGCCAGCAGTGACTTCTATGAGCAGTTCTTC

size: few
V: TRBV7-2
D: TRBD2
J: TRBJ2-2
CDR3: CASSAELAGGPGELFF
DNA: TGTGCCAGCAGCGCGGAACTAGCGGGAGGGCCCGGGGAGCTGTTTTTT